Included here is one TCR beta chain sequence, with context. Antigen: not known. This entry is derived from a study of T cell repertoires in cytomegalovirus infection. In the study overall: TCR beta signatures that were public indicated CMV infection and matching HLA type. Study-wide results and limits: HLA-C-restricted, CMV-specific TCR beta clonotypes were dominant ex vivo. Individuals carrying CMV plus the relevant HLA were identified by cumulative frequency of public TCR beta families.

Each CDR3 protein gets one entry after TCRdb re-called the reads with MiXCR. Of roughly 630,000 distinct CDR3 sequences in the sample, 20% to 25% were seen once. The V end lost 3 bases, the J end lost 4 bases, and 18 bases lay between the germline ends. Germline values: CDR1 SGHVS, CDR2 FNYEAQ. The CDR3 loop spans 16 amino acids. The sequence derives from a human donor in good health (CMV status not recorded). Some clones in this sample may be carry-over from other donors' samples. Specimen: CD8+ T cells from PBMCs. This chain uses TRBV7-6 with TRBJ2-5, with a weak D call TRBD1 (6 bases). CDR3 DNA: TGTGCCAGCAGCTTTGCTACAAACAGGGTTGGAGAGACCCAGTACTTC. Translating it yields CASSFATNRVGETQYF.